The 24 T cell receptor beta chains below all came from one sample that was sequenced in a study of sequential checkpoint blockade in melanoma. Treatment of the sample: randomized to nivolumab then ipilimumab (arm A) or the reverse (arm B). TCRdb's copy holds only in-frame clones and misses some; the assay was immunoSEQ multiplex PCR. The sample has roughly 3,000 clones, approximately 19% seen once; the top ten hold approximately 15%. The sample consisted of tumor tissue (inferred from file names), taken from a patient given nivolumab and ipilimumab in sequence. The receptors come from a human donor with melanoma.

In its sample, this clone ranks as large. CDR3 amino acids: CASIQSFPPTEAFF. As DNA, the CDR3 is TGTGCCAGCATTCAAAGCTTCCCCCCCACTGAAGCTTTCTTT. J is TRBJ1-1 and V is TRBV11-3, with D uncertain. The CDR3 covers 14 residues. Germline V gene lookup returns CDR1 SGHNT and CDR2 YENEEA. The germline V and J ends were trimmed by 7 bases and 4 bases, with 16 bases remaining between them.

This clone occurred a few times. The CDR3: CASSNGRSYNEQFF. DNA for the CDR3: TGTGCCAGCAGCAACGGACGGTCCTACAATGAGCAGTTCTTC. The rearrangement links TRBV11-3 to TRBJ2-1; D uncertain. Germline CDR1 is SGHNT and CDR2 is YENEEA. This CDR3 is built from 14 residues. V was shortened by 5 bases and J by 1 base, with 9 bases between the two germline ends.

The table lists this clone with a few counts. J is TRBJ2-7 and V is TRBV6-8; 9 positions match TRBD2. The CDR3 has 15 amino acids. Germline assignment: CDR1 MNHGY and CDR2 SAAAGT. V shed 0 bases and J 2 bases; nucleotides not matched to a gene: 2. This CDR3 reads CASSYSASGAYEQYF. In DNA form, the CDR3 reads TGTGCCAGCAGTTACTCGGCTAGCGGGGCCTACGAGCAGTACTTC.

The chain carries TRBV5-1 and TRBJ2-3, with 12 nucleotides matching TRBD2. Germline CDR1 reads SGHRS; CDR2 reads YFSETQ. The CDR3 length is 15 residues. V was pared by 4 bases and J by 3 bases, with 3 bases of the junction left unmatched. CDR3 nucleotide sequence: TGCGCCAGCAGCCGACTAGCGGGGGATACAGATACGCAGTATTTT. It translates to CASSRLAGDTDTQYF.

The chain couples TRBV12-5 to TRBJ1-4; D gene unclear. The length of the CDR3 is 15 residues. Germline lookup yields CDR1 LGHNT and CDR2 FRNRAP. CDR3: CASTDRPRINEKLFF. CDR3 in DNA: TGTGCCAGCACGGACCGACCAAGAATTAATGAAAAACTGTTTTTT.

Only a few counts were recorded for this clone. The V call is TRBV6-7, the J call TRBJ2-7; D is unresolved. TRBV6-7 is reported as an ORF; its role is uncertain. The ends were cut back, 2 bases at V and 7 bases at J, with 6 bases in the middle. The CDR3 extends over 11 amino acids. For the CDR3, the DNA is TGTGCCAGCAGTTACCTGGGGGAGCAGTACTTC. Residues: CASSYLGEQYF.

This clone has more than one count but fewer than ten. This chain links TRBV6-8 with TRBJ2-1; 9 nucleotides line up with TRBD1. With V trimmed by 2 bases and J by 4 bases, 6 bases remained unmatched. This CDR3 spans 16 amino acids. The germline gives CDR1 MNHGY, CDR2 SAAAGT. Here the CDR3 reads CASSYGTGQGYNEQFF. CDR3 coding DNA: TGTGCCAGCAGTTACGGTACGGGACAGGGATACAATGAGCAGTTCTTC.

Ten or more counts support this clone. At one boundary the junction diverges from the germline segment, which might be a read error. The chain has TRBV7-1 and TRBJ2-5; D might be TRBD2 (5 bases). TRBV7-1 is an ORF, and what it does is uncertain. The CDR3 is 13 residues long. CDR3 residues: CASSLGAQGTQYF. CDR3 DNA: TGTGCCAGCAGCCTGGGAGCCCAAGGGACCCAGTACTTC.

This sequence joins TRBV6-8 and TRBJ1-5; 11 nucleotides line up with TRBD1. The V gene end was trimmed by 7 bases and the J gene end by 7 bases; junction bases not matched to a gene: 6. The CDR3 length is 14 residues. Looked up from germline, CDR1 is MNHGY and CDR2 is SAAAGT. The CDR3 sequence: CASIRDRGRQPQHF. The CDR3 DNA is TGTGCCAGCATTAGGGACAGGGGGAGACAGCCCCAGCATTTT.

By share of the sample, this clone is medium-sized. The chain links TRBV9 to TRBJ2-2; no clear D gene. The CDR3 is made up of 14 amino acids. Germline CDR1 SGDLS, CDR2 YYNGEE. V lost 4 bases and J 4 bases, leaving 11 bases between the germline ends. CDR3: CASSQAAVTGELFF. The CDR3 nucleotides are TGTGCCAGCAGCCAGGCGGCAGTCACCGGGGAGCTGTTTTTT.

V is TRBV6-7 and J is TRBJ2-4; D is tentatively TRBD1 or TRBD2 (5 bases each). TRBV6-7 is an open reading frame whose function is uncertain. Trimming cost V 0 bases and J 4 bases, with 7 bases left between them. This CDR3 is 14 amino acids long. The CDR3 DNA follows: TGTGCCAGCAGTTACTCGGGGGTTAAAAACATTCAGTACTTC. Its protein product is CASSYSGVKNIQYF.

This clone is medium-sized. The J gene is TRBJ1-1, the V gene TRBV11-3; D is undetermined. CDR1 and CDR2 (germline): SGHNT, YENEEA. The CDR3 has 14 amino acids. V gave up 3 bases and J gave up 1 base, with 9 bases separating them. CDR3 coding DNA: TGTGCCAGCAGCTTCTCGACACAGAACACTGAAGCTTTCTTT. It codes for CASSFSTQNTEAFF.

This clone qualifies as medium-sized. V and J are TRBV11-3 and TRBJ1-1; D unresolved. V was shortened by 3 bases and J by 1 base, with 12 bases between the two germline ends. The CDR3 length is 15 residues. Germline V gene lookup returns CDR1 SGHNT and CDR2 YENEEA. The CDR3 DNA reads as TGTGCCAGCAGCTTGGAACCGATAGGGAACACTGAAGCTTTCTTT. Amino acids: CASSLEPIGNTEAFF.

This clone was observed a handful of times. The chain is built from TRBV30 and TRBJ1-5, with D possibly matching TRBD1 (5 bases). The CDR3 loop spans 15 amino acids. Trimming pared 0 bases from V and 3 bases from J, leaving 12 bases between. Germline loops: CDR1 GTSNPN, CDR2 SVGIG (reference sequence). CDR3 DNA sequence: TGTGCCTGGAGTGTAAGGGACGGCCTCAATCAGCCCCAGCATTTT. Protein sequence: CAWSVRDGLNQPQHF. Complete variable domain (other parts from reference TRBV30 and TRBJ1-5): SQTIHQWPATLVQPVGSPLSLECTVEGTSNPNLYWYRQAAGRGLQLLFYSVGIGQISSEVPQNLSASRPQDRQFILSSKKLLLSDSGFYLCAWSVRDGLNQPQHFGDGTRLSIL.

The chain recombines TRBV10-2 with TRBJ1-5, with a tentative D call TRBD1 (6 bases). The CDR3 has 15 amino acids. Germline assignment: CDR1 WSHSY and CDR2 SAAADI. The V end lost 7 bases, the J end lost 0 bases, and 13 bases lay between the germline ends. This CDR3 is CASIPGTNSNQPQHF. The DNA for the CDR3 is TGCGCCAGCATCCCCGGGACAAATAGCAATCAGCCCCAGCATTTT.

The table lists this clone with a few counts. The chain couples TRBV14 to TRBJ2-7; 12 bases are shared with TRBD2. Germline assignment: CDR1 SGHDN and CDR2 FVKESK. The CDR3 is made up of 16 amino acids. The V segment lost 0 bases and the J segment 4 bases; nucleotides outside the gene matches: 4. For the CDR3, the DNA is TGTGCCAGCAGCCAAGAAAGCGGACTAGCGGGATACGAGCAGTACTTC. Its translation is CASSQESGLAGYEQYF.

In nucleotides, the CDR3 is TGCAGCGTTGAATTAATACAGGACTCCAAAAACATTCAGTACTTC. Its translation: CSVELIQDSKNIQYF. This chain links TRBV29-1 with TRBJ2-4, with D perhaps given as TRBD1 or TRBD2 (5 bases each). The V gene's germline CDR1 is SQVTM and CDR2 ANQGSEA. V dropped 2 bases and J dropped 2 bases, with 13 bases sitting between them. This CDR3 spans 15 amino acids.

At least ten counts were recorded for this clone. This chain uses TRBV11-3 with TRBJ1-6; unclear D gene. Germline CDR1 reads SGHNT; CDR2 reads YENEEA. The CDR3 is 16 residues long. V was shortened by 3 bases and J by 0 bases, with 9 bases between the two germline ends. CDR3 loop: CASSLIGSSYNSPLHF. In DNA, the CDR3 is TGTGCCAGCAGCTTGATCGGCTCCTCCTATAATTCACCCCTCCACTTT.

This rearrangement joins TRBV6-8 to TRBJ2-2; TRBD1 agrees at 8 bases. CDR1 and CDR2 (germline): MNHGY, SAAAGT. The length of the CDR3 is 17 residues. Losses at the gene ends were 4 bases for V and 1 base for J; bases not matched to a gene: 8. In DNA, the CDR3 is TGTGCCAGCAGTTCCCGGACAGGGTCCCTGAACACCGGGGAGCTGTTTTTT. It yields the protein CASSSRTGSLNTGELFF.

This clone was observed at least ten times. The V gene is TRBV11-3, the J gene TRBJ1-5, with D uncertain. Germline assignment: CDR1 SGHNT and CDR2 YENEEA. Trimming took 5 bases from V and 0 from J, leaving 20 bases between them. CDR3 length: 18 residues. Written as DNA, the CDR3 is TGTGCCAGCAGCCCCAGTTTGTGGGCCCTAGATAGCAATCAGCCCCAGCATTTT. Encoded protein: CASSPSLWALDSNQPQHF.

V is TRBV4-1 and J is TRBJ1-1, with D possibly TRBD1 on 6 matching bases. There are 12 residues in the CDR3. Trimming left V 4 bases short and J 7 bases short, with 10 bases between. From germline, CDR1 is MGHRA and CDR2 YSYEKL. The CDR3: CASSRVQGEAFF. Here the CDR3 DNA reads TGCGCCAGCAGCCGAGTACAGGGTGAAGCTTTCTTT.

This clone has just a few counts. The chain uses TRBV10-3 and TRBJ1-2; D is undetermined. Trimming removed 0 bases from V and 5 bases from J, with 7 bases in between. CDR3 length: 13 residues. Per germline, CDR1 ENHRY and CDR2 SYGVKD. The CDR3 sequence is CAISESRQYGYTF. The CDR3 nucleotides read TGTGCCATCAGTGAGTCCAGGCAGTATGGCTACACCTTC.

The rearrangement links TRBV30 to TRBJ1-1; no clear D gene. Germline V gives CDR1 GTSNPN, CDR2 SVGIG (reference sequence). V lost 0 bases and J 1 base, leaving 6 bases between the germline ends. The CDR3 is 13 amino acids. CDR3 loop: CAWSVNRNTEAFF. CDR3 nucleotide sequence: TGTGCCTGGAGTGTAAATCGGAACACTGAAGCTTTCTTT.

Ten or more counts support this clone. The V gene is TRBV9, the J gene TRBJ2-7; either TRBD1 or TRBD2 may supply D (6 bases each). V was trimmed by 0 bases and J by 2 bases, leaving 15 bases between them. Germline CDR1 and CDR2: SGDLS and YYNGEE. The CDR3 totals 16 residues. CDR3 amino acids: CASSVAGGATPYEQYF. The CDR3 DNA is TGTGCCAGCAGCGTAGCCGGGGGCGCAACGCCCTACGAGCAGTACTTC.